The clone carrying this TCR beta chain was observed many times. Its specificity is unknown. Read data end 3 residues before the CDR3 end; the end is taken from the germline J gene. Sequencing was performed with immunoSEQ multiplex PCR; in TCRdb, only in-frame clones are kept and a portion is missing. This repertoire holds approximately 51,000 clones, and none appear only once. Germline V lookup: CDR1 MNHEY, CDR2 SVGEGT. The V end lost 1 base, the J end lost 2 bases, and 14 bases lay between the germline ends. CDR3 length: 16 amino acids. These data come from a study of T cell clonality in common variable immunodeficiency. The study's findings and limits: CVID subjects showed higher TCRbeta clonality than healthy controls.

The material sequenced was peripheral blood mononuclear cells. The receptor comes from a person aged 18 to 70 in good health. This sequence joins TRBV6-2 or TRBV6-3 and TRBJ2-5; perhaps TRBD2 as D (6 bases). The CDR3 loop is CASSYFGRGRQETQYF. The covered CDR3 bases are TGTGCCAGCAGTTACTTCGGGCGGGGACGACAAGAGACC.